This TCR beta chain was sequenced for a study of metastatic and nonmetastatic thyroid tumors. Study summary: Comparative analysis of repertoires was undertaken across blood and tumor or nodule tissue obtained from malignant and benign thyroid patients. General study findings and limits: When malignant thyroid tumors were compared with benign nodules, TCR beta diversity was reportedly significantly higher in the malignant tumors. This held in both blood and tumor samples.

In this sample, this clone turned up many times. Its antigen is as yet unknown. V gave up 4 bases and J gave up 0 bases; unmatched junction bases: 5. The germline V gene has CDR1 SQVTM and CDR2 ANQGSEA. This CDR3 is 15 amino acids long. As handled by the study authors: CDR3 was compared across clinicopathological groups, and the resulting differences were used to build a distant-metastasis classifier for papillary thyroid cancer. TCRdb re-clonotyped the PCR reads via MiXCR. What appears here as the V and J calls and clone size reflects TCRdb's work, not the paper's. The sample has about 30,000 clones, about 25% seen once. The entire patient cohort was treatment-naive prior to thyroid surgery.

The sequence was obtained from a female donor with papillary thyroid cancer or a benign thyroid nodule (not recorded which). Some clones in this sample may be carry-over from other donors' samples. The chain combines TRBV29-1 with TRBJ2-3, with TRBD2 identical over 9 bases. The sample consisted of blood. CDR3: CSVVRTSESTDTQYF. In DNA form, the CDR3 reads TGCAGCGTTGTAAGGACTAGCGAAAGCACAGATACGCAGTATTTT.